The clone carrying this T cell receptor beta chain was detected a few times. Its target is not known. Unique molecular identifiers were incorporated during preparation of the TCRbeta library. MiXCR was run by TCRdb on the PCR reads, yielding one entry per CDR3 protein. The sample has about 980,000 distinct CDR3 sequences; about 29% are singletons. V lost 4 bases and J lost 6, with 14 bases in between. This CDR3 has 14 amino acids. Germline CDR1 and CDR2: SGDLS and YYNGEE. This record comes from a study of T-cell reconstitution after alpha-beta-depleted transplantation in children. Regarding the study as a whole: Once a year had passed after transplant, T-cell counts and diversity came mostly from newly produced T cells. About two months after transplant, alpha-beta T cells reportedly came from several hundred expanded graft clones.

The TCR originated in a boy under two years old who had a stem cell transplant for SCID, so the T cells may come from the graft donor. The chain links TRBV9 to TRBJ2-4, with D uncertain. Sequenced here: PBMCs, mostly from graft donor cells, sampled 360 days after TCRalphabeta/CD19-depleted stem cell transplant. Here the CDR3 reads CASSSPHTPNIQYF. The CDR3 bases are TGTGCCAGCAGCTCCCCCCACACTCCAAACATTCAGTACTTC.